This T cell receptor (beta chain) was captured by sequencing in a study of blood T cell repertoires in COVID-19. The data were produced by immunoSEQ multiplex PCR, yet TCRdb's version contains in-frame clones alone and is incomplete. The sample contains tens of thousands of clones, less than 85% of which appear only once. This clone has a handful of counts. This receptor was taken from a man aged 70-80 years with active or convalescent COVID-19. The specimen was peripheral blood.

CDR3 loop: CATFYGYTF. Here the CDR3 DNA reads TGCGCCACCTTCTATGGCTACACCTTC. This chain links TRBV10-1 with TRBJ1-2; no clear D. Germline CDR1 WNHNN, CDR2 SYGVQD (reference sequence). The CDR3 length is 9 residues. V was cut by 10 bases and J by 4 bases, with 4 bases left in between.